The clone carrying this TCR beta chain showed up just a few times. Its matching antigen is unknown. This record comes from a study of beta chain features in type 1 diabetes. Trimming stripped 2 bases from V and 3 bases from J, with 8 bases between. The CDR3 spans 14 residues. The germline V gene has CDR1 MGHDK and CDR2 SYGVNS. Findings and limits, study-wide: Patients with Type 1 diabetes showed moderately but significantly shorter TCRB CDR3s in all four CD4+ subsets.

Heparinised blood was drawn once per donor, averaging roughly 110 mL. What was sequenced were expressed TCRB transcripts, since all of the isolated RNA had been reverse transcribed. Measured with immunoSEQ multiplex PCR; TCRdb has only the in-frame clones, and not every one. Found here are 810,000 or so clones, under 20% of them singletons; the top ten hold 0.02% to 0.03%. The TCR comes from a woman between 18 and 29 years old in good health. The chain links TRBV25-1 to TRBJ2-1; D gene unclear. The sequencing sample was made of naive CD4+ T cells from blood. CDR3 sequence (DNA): TGTGCCAGCAGTGAAATTGGGGTCTACAATGAGCAGTTCTTC. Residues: CASSEIGVYNEQFF.